A selection of T cell receptor beta chains follows, all from one sample in a study of neurological immune-mediated disorders. Using its own MiXCR run on the 5' RACE reads, TCRdb lists one record per CDR3 protein. The sample shows over 35,000 distinct CDR3 sequences, 3.8% of them seen only once. Source material: PBMCs. The receptors come from a man aged 25-45 years with multiple sclerosis. The CDR3 runs from the conserved cysteine through the conserved F or W. Fields, in order: CDR3 DNA, CDR3 protein, J gene, clone size, V gene, D gene. The D gene is left open where the match is weak. Rows may omit the clone size; those that give it use once, few, many or a size class.

CDR3nt: TGTGCCAGCAGGGAAGGGGGCCCGGGCGGAAACACCATATATTTT
CDR3aa: CASREGGPGGNTIYF
j_gene: TRBJ1-3
abundance: few
v_gene: TRBV28
d_gene: TRBD1

CDR3nt: TGTGCCAGCAGGGGGGCGAGAGGGGAGGTGGATTCACCCCTCCACTTT
CDR3aa: CASRGARGEVDSPLHF
j_gene: TRBJ1-6
abundance: .
v_gene: TRBV2
d_gene: .

CDR3nt: TGCAGTGCTAGAGTTGGGGGGCGGGGGAATTCACCCCTCCACTTT
CDR3aa: CSARVGGRGNSPLHF
j_gene: TRBJ1-6
abundance: many
v_gene: TRBV20-1
d_gene: .

CDR3nt: TGCGCCAGTCAGCAAGCGGGGGGGCGAACCGGGGAGCTGTTTTTT
CDR3aa: CASQQAGGRTGELFF
j_gene: TRBJ2-2
abundance: .
v_gene: TRBV4-1
d_gene: TRBD2

CDR3nt: TGTGCCATCAGTGAGTCGACAGCGAGCTCCTACAATGAGCAGTTCTTC
CDR3aa: CAISESTASSYNEQFF
j_gene: TRBJ2-1
abundance: many
v_gene: TRBV10-3
d_gene: .

CDR3nt: TGCAGTGCCGAGGGGGCCTCCTACGAGCAGTACTTC
CDR3aa: CSAEGASYEQYF
j_gene: TRBJ2-7
abundance: .
v_gene: TRBV20-1
d_gene: TRBD1

CDR3nt: TGTGCCAGCAGCCAAGGGGGTCAGCCCCAGCATTTT
CDR3aa: CASSQGGQPQHF
j_gene: TRBJ1-5
abundance: many
v_gene: TRBV3-1
d_gene: .

CDR3nt: TGTGCCAGCAGCGCCGGACCGGGACAGGGGGCCTTTCGGCTCTTC
CDR3aa: CASSAGPGQGAFRLF
j_gene: TRBJ2-7
abundance: .
v_gene: TRBV9
d_gene: TRBD1

CDR3nt: TGTGCCATCACTGAACAGGCAGGTTCACCCCTCCACTTT
CDR3aa: CAITEQAGSPLHF
j_gene: TRBJ1-6
abundance: many
v_gene: TRBV10-3
d_gene: .

CDR3nt: TGTGCCAGCAGCTTAGTCGGTGGCAGCTCCTACGAGCAGTACTTC
CDR3aa: CASSLVGGSSYEQYF
j_gene: TRBJ2-7
abundance: many
v_gene: TRBV11-2
d_gene: .

CDR3nt: TGCAGTGCTAGGGACAGGATGAGTGAAAAACTGTTTTTT
CDR3aa: CSARDRMSEKLFF
j_gene: TRBJ1-4
abundance: many
v_gene: TRBV20-1
d_gene: TRBD1

CDR3nt: TGTGCCAGCAGTTACTCGAGGCCCATGGCGGAAGCTTTCTTT
CDR3aa: CASSYSRPMAEAFF
j_gene: TRBJ1-1
abundance: many
v_gene: TRBV6-5
d_gene: .

CDR3nt: TGCAGTGCTAGAGACAGGGGGCGTAGGAATTCACCCCTCCACTTT
CDR3aa: CSARDRGRRNSPLHF
j_gene: TRBJ1-6
abundance: many
v_gene: TRBV20-1
d_gene: TRBD1

CDR3nt: TGTGCCAGCAGTTTAACGCAGGTCTATGGCTACACCTTC
CDR3aa: CASSLTQVYGYTF
j_gene: TRBJ1-2
abundance: .
v_gene: TRBV28
d_gene: .

CDR3nt: TGTGCCAGCACCCAAGGGGGGACAGGGGCCACCTACGAGCAGTACTTC
CDR3aa: CASTQGGTGATYEQYF
j_gene: TRBJ2-7
abundance: .
v_gene: TRBV7-2
d_gene: TRBD1

CDR3nt: TGCAGTGCTTCTACGGGACAGGCAAATTATTCACCCCTCCACTTT
CDR3aa: CSASTGQANYSPLHF
j_gene: TRBJ1-6
abundance: .
v_gene: TRBV20-1
d_gene: TRBD1

CDR3nt: TGCAGCGTTGAAGTTAAGTCGAGCCGCCGGCCTTTCACTGAAGCTTTCTTT
CDR3aa: CSVEVKSSRRPFTEAFF
j_gene: TRBJ1-1
abundance: medium-sized
v_gene: TRBV29-1
d_gene: .

CDR3nt: TGTGCCAGCAGTCCTAGGGCGGGGGCGGCTGAAGCTTTCTTT
CDR3aa: CASSPRAGAAEAFF
j_gene: TRBJ1-1
abundance: many
v_gene: TRBV7-2
d_gene: .

CDR3nt: TGCAGTGCTAGAGATTACGGGTCCTCTGGGGCCAACGTCCTGACTTTC
CDR3aa: CSARDYGSSGANVLTF
j_gene: TRBJ2-6
abundance: many
v_gene: TRBV20-1
d_gene: .

CDR3nt: TGTGCCAGCAGTGAATCAGGCCGGGCAGGGGCTTTCTTT
CDR3aa: CASSESGRAGAFF
j_gene: TRBJ1-1
abundance: few
v_gene: TRBV25-1
d_gene: .

CDR3nt: TGCGCCAGCAGCTCGGGACCCCGAGCCCCCTATGGCTACACCTTC
CDR3aa: CASSSGPRAPYGYTF
j_gene: TRBJ1-2
abundance: few
v_gene: TRBV5-1
d_gene: .

CDR3nt: TGTGCCAGCAGCTTTGCGGGGCCTCCTTCCTACGAGCAGTACTTC
CDR3aa: CASSFAGPPSYEQYF
j_gene: TRBJ2-7
abundance: .
v_gene: TRBV7-8
d_gene: .

CDR3nt: TGCAGTGCTTCCCGCGGCGGGGGTCTAGGTGGTCGAGAGACCCAGTACTTC
CDR3aa: CSASRGGGLGGRETQYF
j_gene: TRBJ2-5
abundance: many
v_gene: TRBV20-1
d_gene: TRBD2

CDR3nt: TGTGCCAGCAGACTAGCGGGATCAGATACGCAGTATTTT
CDR3aa: CASRLAGSDTQYF
j_gene: TRBJ2-3
abundance: .
v_gene: TRBV25-1
d_gene: TRBD2

CDR3nt: TGCAGTGCTAGAGATGAGCAGCTAATGAACACTGAAGCTTTCTTT
CDR3aa: CSARDEQLMNTEAFF
j_gene: TRBJ1-1
abundance: many
v_gene: TRBV20-1
d_gene: .

CDR3nt: TGCAGTGCTAGTTCCAACCAAGAGACCCAGTACTTC
CDR3aa: CSASSNQETQYF
j_gene: TRBJ2-5
abundance: many
v_gene: TRBV20-1
d_gene: .

CDR3nt: TGCAGCGTTGAAGGCGGCACCGGGGAGCTGTTTTTT
CDR3aa: CSVEGGTGELFF
j_gene: TRBJ2-2
abundance: many
v_gene: TRBV29-1
d_gene: .

CDR3nt: TGTGCCAGCAGTTACTCGGTGGGGGGGAGCAACACTGAAGCTTTCTTT
CDR3aa: CASSYSVGGSNTEAFF
j_gene: TRBJ1-1
abundance: many
v_gene: TRBV6-5
d_gene: .

CDR3nt: TGCGCCAGCAGCTTGAATGCGGGACAGGGGCAGTTCTTC
CDR3aa: CASSLNAGQGQFF
j_gene: TRBJ2-1
abundance: many
v_gene: TRBV5-1
d_gene: TRBD1

CDR3nt: TGTGCCAGCAGTGTAGATTTGGAGCAGTACTTC
CDR3aa: CASSVDLEQYF
j_gene: TRBJ2-7
abundance: many
v_gene: TRBV5-6
d_gene: .